Listed here is a single T cell receptor beta chain. Its antigen is currently unknown. Just one base apart from a much larger clone, this may be a read error. The V gene lost 4 bases and the J gene lost 2 bases, with 9 bases spanning the gap. There are 14 residues in the CDR3. TCRdb ran MiXCR on the reads and lists one entry per CDR3 protein. The sample holds 45,000 to 50,000 distinct CDR3 sequences; approximately 19% are singletons and the top ten take 53%. This record comes from a study of T cell repertoires in cytomegalovirus infection. Background on the study: HLA-B-restricted CMV epitopes that are well studied were used alongside recently identified HLA-C-restricted ones.

The origin of this receptor is a human donor in good health (CMV status not recorded). Some clones in this sample may be carry-over from other donors' samples. The chain links TRBV23-1 to TRBJ1-5; D unclear. TRBV23-1 is treated as an ORF (open reading frame) with a function not yet certain. This specimen consisted of CD8+ T cells from cultured PBMCs, obtained from culture after CMV antigen stimulation. The CDR3 DNA follows: TGCGCCAGCAGTCGGCCGGGTTGCAATCAGCCCCAGCATTTT. It codes for CASSRPGCNQPQHF.